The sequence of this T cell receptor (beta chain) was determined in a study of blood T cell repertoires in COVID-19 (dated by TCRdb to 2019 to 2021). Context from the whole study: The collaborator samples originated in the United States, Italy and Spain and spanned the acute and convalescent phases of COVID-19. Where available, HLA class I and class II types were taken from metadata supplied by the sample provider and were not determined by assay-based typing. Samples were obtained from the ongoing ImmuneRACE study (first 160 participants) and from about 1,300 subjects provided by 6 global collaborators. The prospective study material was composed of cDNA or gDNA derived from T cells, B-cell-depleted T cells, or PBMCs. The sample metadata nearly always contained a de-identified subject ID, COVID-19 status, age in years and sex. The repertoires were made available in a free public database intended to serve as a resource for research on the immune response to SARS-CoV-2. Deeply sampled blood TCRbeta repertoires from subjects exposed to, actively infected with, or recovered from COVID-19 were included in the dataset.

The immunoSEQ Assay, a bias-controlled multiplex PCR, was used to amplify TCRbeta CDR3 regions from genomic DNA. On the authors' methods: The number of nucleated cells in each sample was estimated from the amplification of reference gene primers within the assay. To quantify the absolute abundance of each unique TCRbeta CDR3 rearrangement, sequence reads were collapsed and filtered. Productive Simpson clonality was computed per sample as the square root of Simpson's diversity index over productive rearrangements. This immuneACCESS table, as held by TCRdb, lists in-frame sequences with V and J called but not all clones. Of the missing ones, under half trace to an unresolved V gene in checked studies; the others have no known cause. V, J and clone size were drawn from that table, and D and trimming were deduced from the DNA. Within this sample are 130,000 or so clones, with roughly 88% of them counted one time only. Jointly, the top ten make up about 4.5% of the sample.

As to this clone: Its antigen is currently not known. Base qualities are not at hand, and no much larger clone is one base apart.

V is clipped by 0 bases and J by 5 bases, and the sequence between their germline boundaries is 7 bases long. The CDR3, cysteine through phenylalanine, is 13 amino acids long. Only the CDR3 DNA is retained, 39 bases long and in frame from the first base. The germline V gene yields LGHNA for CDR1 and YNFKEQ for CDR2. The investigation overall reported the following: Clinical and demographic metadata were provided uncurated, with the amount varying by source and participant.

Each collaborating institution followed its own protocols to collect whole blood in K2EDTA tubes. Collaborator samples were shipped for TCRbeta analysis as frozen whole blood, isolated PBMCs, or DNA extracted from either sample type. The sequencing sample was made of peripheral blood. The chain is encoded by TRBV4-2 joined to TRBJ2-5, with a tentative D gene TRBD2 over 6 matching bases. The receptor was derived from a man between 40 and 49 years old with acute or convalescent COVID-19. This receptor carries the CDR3 CASSQDRGETQYF. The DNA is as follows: TGTGCCAGCAGCCAAGATCGGGGGGAGACCCAGTACTTC.